This is a list of T cell receptor beta chains from one sample in a study of post-analysis software for immune sequencing data. MiXCR was run by TCRdb on the PCR reads, yielding one entry per CDR3 protein. The repertoire consists of 600,000 to 750,000 distinct CDR3 sequences, with roughly three fifths occurring once and the leading ten covering approximately 11%. Sequencing used blood. Source of these receptors: a girl aged 2 to 10 with multiple sclerosis. Both conserved end residues are part of each CDR3. D genes are given only for firm matches. Size tells how often a clone was seen (once, few, many) or the class of an expanded clone, and some rows leave it out.

j_gene: TRBJ1-4
v_gene: TRBV15
abundance: once
len: 16
d_gene: .
CDR3aa: CATSLRDGGRWEKLFF
CDR3nt: TGTGCCACCAGCCTCCGGGACGGCGGCCGGTGGGAAAAACTGTTTTTT

j_gene: TRBJ1-2
v_gene: TRBV5-1
abundance: .
len: 14
d_gene: .
CDR3aa: CASSLDMRSYGYTF
CDR3nt: TGCGCCAGCAGCTTGGACATGAGGAGCTATGGCTACACCTTC

j_gene: TRBJ2-3
v_gene: TRBV20-1
abundance: .
len: 15
d_gene: TRBD1
CDR3aa: CSAPKQGAGTDTQYF
CDR3nt: TGCAGTGCTCCGAAACAGGGGGCTGGCACAGATACGCAGTATTTT

j_gene: TRBJ2-7
v_gene: TRBV4-1
abundance: once
len: 15
d_gene: TRBD1
CDR3aa: CASSHKGQGITEQYF
CDR3nt: TGCGCCAGCAGCCACAAGGGACAGGGGATTACCGAGCAGTACTTC

j_gene: TRBJ2-6
v_gene: TRBV6-5
abundance: .
len: 15
d_gene: .
CDR3aa: CASSYGDGGANVLTF
CDR3nt: TGTGCCAGCAGTTACGGGGACGGTGGGGCCAACGTCCTGACTTTC

j_gene: TRBJ2-7
v_gene: TRBV6-2/TRBV6-3
abundance: few
len: 15
d_gene: .
CDR3aa: CASSPPPDYAYEQYF
CDR3nt: TGTGCCAGCAGTCCGCCCCCGGACTACGCCTACGAGCAGTACTTC

j_gene: TRBJ2-5
v_gene: TRBV7-9
abundance: .
len: 15
d_gene: TRBD2
CDR3aa: CASSLKAGGIETQYF
CDR3nt: TGTGCCAGCAGCTTAAAAGCGGGAGGAATCGAGACCCAGTACTTC

j_gene: TRBJ2-1
v_gene: TRBV5-1
abundance: .
len: 15
d_gene: .
CDR3aa: CASSLDGGPADEQFF
CDR3nt: TGCGCCAGCAGCTTGGATGGCGGACCCGCGGATGAGCAGTTCTTC

j_gene: TRBJ2-7
v_gene: TRBV3-1
abundance: few
len: 15
d_gene: TRBD1
CDR3aa: CASSSGTGVYNEQYF
CDR3nt: TGTGCCAGTAGTTCCGGGACAGGGGTTTACAATGAGCAGTACTTC

j_gene: TRBJ2-5
v_gene: TRBV12-3/TRBV12-4
abundance: .
len: 12
d_gene: .
CDR3aa: CASSRGLYGQYF
CDR3nt: TGTGCCAGCAGTCGGGGACTCTACGGGCAGTACTTC

j_gene: TRBJ2-5
v_gene: TRBV5-1
abundance: many
len: 13
d_gene: .
CDR3aa: CASSSGSQETQYF
CDR3nt: TGTGCCAGCAGTTCCGGGTCCCAAGAGACCCAGTACTTC

j_gene: TRBJ1-2
v_gene: TRBV2
abundance: .
len: 14
d_gene: .
CDR3aa: CASSEAPRGYGYTF
CDR3nt: TGTGCCAGCAGTGAAGCGCCACGGGGATATGGCTACACCTTC

j_gene: TRBJ2-3
v_gene: TRBV20-1
abundance: .
len: 12
d_gene: .
CDR3aa: CSASSGGDTQYF
CDR3nt: TGCAGTGCTAGCTCCGGGGGAGATACGCAGTATTTT

j_gene: TRBJ1-4
v_gene: TRBV7-9
abundance: .
len: 16
d_gene: TRBD1
CDR3aa: CASSLARGRAGEKLFF
CDR3nt: TGTGCCAGCAGCTTGGCCAGGGGGCGCGCGGGGGAAAAACTGTTTTTT

j_gene: TRBJ1-1
v_gene: TRBV2
abundance: .
len: 14
d_gene: .
CDR3aa: CASSEGGRGTEAFF
CDR3nt: TGTGCCAGCAGTGAAGGGGGGCGAGGTACTGAAGCTTTCTTT

j_gene: TRBJ2-1
v_gene: TRBV7-3
abundance: .
len: 17
d_gene: TRBD1
CDR3aa: CASSLTVRTGGDLEQFF
CDR3nt: TGTGCCAGCAGCTTAACGGTCCGGACAGGGGGCGATTTGGAGCAGTTCTTC

j_gene: TRBJ2-3
v_gene: TRBV4-3
abundance: few
len: 18
d_gene: .
CDR3aa: CASSQDGGARGTRDTQYF
CDR3nt: TGCGCCAGCAGCCAAGATGGGGGAGCTAGGGGGACCCGGGATACGCAGTATTTT

j_gene: TRBJ2-7
v_gene: TRBV10-3
abundance: .
len: 14
d_gene: .
CDR3aa: CAILREDSPYEQYF
CDR3nt: TGTGCCATCCTTAGGGAGGACTCGCCCTACGAGCAGTACTTC

j_gene: TRBJ2-5
v_gene: TRBV20-1
abundance: .
len: 16
d_gene: TRBD1
CDR3aa: CSAIGTGGLFRETQYF
CDR3nt: TGCAGTGCTATTGGGACAGGGGGTTTGTTTAGAGAGACCCAGTACTTC

j_gene: TRBJ2-5
v_gene: TRBV5-1
abundance: .
len: 16
d_gene: TRBD2
CDR3aa: CASSLTSGGATETQYF
CDR3nt: TGCGCCAGCAGCTTGACTAGCGGGGGGGCTACAGAGACCCAGTACTTC

j_gene: TRBJ2-4
v_gene: TRBV30
abundance: few
len: 12
d_gene: TRBD1
CDR3aa: CAWGTGAWIQYF
CDR3nt: TGTGCCTGGGGGACAGGGGCATGGATTCAGTACTTC

j_gene: TRBJ2-7
v_gene: TRBV20-1
abundance: .
len: 16
d_gene: TRBD2
CDR3aa: CSVLLMPGTSGIEQYF
CDR3nt: TGCAGTGTTTTGCTGATGCCCGGGACTAGCGGGATCGAGCAGTACTTC

j_gene: TRBJ1-6
v_gene: TRBV11-2
abundance: few
len: 16
d_gene: .
CDR3aa: CASSSHMNSYNSPLHF
CDR3nt: TGTGCCAGCAGCTCTCACATGAACTCCTATAATTCACCCCTCCACTTT

j_gene: TRBJ2-3
v_gene: TRBV7-2
abundance: few
len: 18
d_gene: TRBD2
CDR3aa: CASSLTGAGGGSTDTQYF
CDR3nt: TGTGCCAGCAGCTTAACGGGGGCGGGGGGAGGCTCCACAGATACGCAGTATTTT

j_gene: TRBJ2-7
v_gene: TRBV5-6
abundance: .
len: 17
d_gene: .
CDR3aa: CASSLGELRLHGHEQYF
CDR3nt: TGTGCCAGCAGCTTGGGAGAGCTTCGACTCCACGGCCACGAGCAGTACTTC

j_gene: TRBJ1-5
v_gene: TRBV12-3/TRBV12-4
abundance: few
len: 14
d_gene: .
CDR3aa: CASRPLKFNQPQHF
CDR3nt: TGTGCCAGCAGACCATTGAAGTTCAATCAGCCCCAGCATTTT

j_gene: TRBJ2-7
v_gene: TRBV5-1
abundance: .
len: 16
d_gene: TRBD1
CDR3aa: CASSLGTGGDFNEQYF
CDR3nt: TGCGCCAGCAGCTTGGGGACAGGGGGCGATTTCAACGAGCAGTACTTC

j_gene: TRBJ2-7
v_gene: TRBV10-3
abundance: .
len: 14
d_gene: TRBD1
CDR3aa: CAIAPTGGGYEQYF
CDR3nt: TGTGCCATCGCCCCGACAGGGGGCGGCTACGAGCAGTACTTC

j_gene: TRBJ2-7
v_gene: TRBV6-1
abundance: .
len: 12
d_gene: TRBD2
CDR3aa: CASRPSGNEQYF
CDR3nt: TGTGCCAGCAGACCTAGCGGGAACGAGCAGTACTTC

j_gene: TRBJ2-7
v_gene: TRBV20-1
abundance: .
len: 14
d_gene: .
CDR3aa: CSARDLAGIYEQYF
CDR3nt: TGCAGTGCTAGAGATCTTGCGGGAATCTACGAGCAGTACTTC

j_gene: TRBJ2-7
v_gene: TRBV10-3
abundance: .
len: 16
d_gene: TRBD1
CDR3aa: CAISERGGQGIREQYF
CDR3nt: TGTGCCATCAGTGAGAGGGGGGGACAGGGTATCCGCGAGCAGTACTTC

j_gene: TRBJ2-6
v_gene: TRBV4-1
abundance: .
len: 19
d_gene: TRBD1
CDR3aa: CASSQGLGQLNPVANVLTF
CDR3nt: TGCGCCAGCAGCCAAGGGTTGGGACAGTTAAATCCGGTGGCCAACGTCCTGACTTTC

j_gene: TRBJ2-5
v_gene: TRBV7-2
abundance: .
len: 14
d_gene: .
CDR3aa: CASSLVEFRETQYF
CDR3nt: TGTGCCAGCAGCTTAGTTGAGTTCCGAGAGACCCAGTACTTC

j_gene: TRBJ2-4
v_gene: TRBV7-3
abundance: .
len: 15
d_gene: .
CDR3aa: CASSRGRMGGNIQYF
CDR3nt: TGTGCCAGCAGCCGAGGACGGATGGGGGGAAACATTCAGTACTTC

j_gene: TRBJ2-1
v_gene: TRBV5-6
abundance: .
len: 17
d_gene: .
CDR3aa: CASSPVRGVSSYNEQFF
CDR3nt: TGTGCCAGCAGCCCCGTAAGAGGGGTCAGCTCCTACAATGAGCAGTTCTTC

j_gene: TRBJ2-3
v_gene: TRBV20-1
abundance: .
len: 16
d_gene: TRBD1
CDR3aa: CSARDTGQGHTDTQYF
CDR3nt: TGCAGTGCTAGAGATACAGGACAGGGTCACACAGATACGCAGTATTTT